This section outlines one TCR beta chain sequence together with its context. Its matching antigen is unknown. The sample comes from a study of PD-1 blockade in mismatch repair-deficient tumors. Turning to the study itself: Patients had 12 mismatch repair-deficient cancer types, all previously treated and progressing.

PCR or immunohistochemistry showed mismatch repair deficiency in every enrolled patient. A few pembrolizumab responders had their TCRs sequenced. General study findings and limits: Tumor-resident clones, often undetectable pretreatment in blood, expanded then contracted after pembrolizumab.

The CDR3 covers 16 residues. Between the trimmed V and J ends, which lost 6 bases and 1 base, there was a span of 18 bases. TCRdb's copy holds only in-frame clones and misses some; the assay was immunoSEQ multiplex PCR. In the table there are some 100,000 clones, approximately 80% of which are singletons. The sequence was collected from an adult with mismatch repair-deficient cancer. Source: peripheral blood, taken approximately 36 weeks after starting pembrolizumab. The chain combines TRBV23-1 with TRBJ1-1; TRBD1 is a possible D gene (5 bases). TRBV23-1 carries the ORF label, with uncertain function. Here the CDR3 reads CASRTFRDPKNTEAFF. The CDR3 coding sequence is TGCGCCAGCAGGACTTTCCGGGACCCTAAGAACACTGAAGCTTTCTTT.